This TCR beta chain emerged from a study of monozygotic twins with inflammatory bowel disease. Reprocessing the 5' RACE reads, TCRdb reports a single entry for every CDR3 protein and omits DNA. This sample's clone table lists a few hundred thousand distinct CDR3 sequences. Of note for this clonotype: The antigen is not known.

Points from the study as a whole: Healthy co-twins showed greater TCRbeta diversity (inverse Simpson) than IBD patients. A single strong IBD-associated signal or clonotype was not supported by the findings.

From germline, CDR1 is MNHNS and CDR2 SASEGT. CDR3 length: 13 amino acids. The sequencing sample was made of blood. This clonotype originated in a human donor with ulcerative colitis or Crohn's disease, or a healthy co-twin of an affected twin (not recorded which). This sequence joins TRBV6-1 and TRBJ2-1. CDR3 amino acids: CASSEGGYNEQFF.